This is a list of T cell receptor beta chains from one sample in a study of T cells in Graves' hyperthyroidism and ophthalmopathy. One entry per CDR3 protein results from TCRdb running MiXCR on the multiplex PCR reads. This table holds around 400,000 distinct CDR3 sequences, roughly 13% found once. Sequencing was performed on blood. The receptors were sampled from a woman aged 18 to 35 with Graves' hyperthyroidism. CDR3s include the opening cysteine and the closing phenylalanine or tryptophan. A D gene is named only where the DNA matches it firmly. The listing skips clone size in some rows; elsewhere it reads once, few, many or a size class.

len	abundance	d_gene	v_gene	j_gene	CDR3aa	CDR3nt
16	few	TRBD1	TRBV27	TRBJ2-3	CASRPAGTGRPNTQYF	TGTGCCAGCAGACCCGCCGGGACAGGGAGGCCAAATACGCAGTATTTT
13	many	.	TRBV6-2/TRBV6-3	TRBJ1-1	CASSSGTNTEAFF	TGTGCCAGCAGTTCAGGCACGAACACTGAAGCTTTCTTT
18	.	.	TRBV4-2	TRBJ2-7	CASSSPGTSHTVTDEQYF	TGTGCCAGCAGCAGTCCCGGGACTTCCCATACGGTTACCGACGAGCAGTACTTC
11	.	.	TRBV6-5	TRBJ2-1	CASSYVGEQFF	TGTGCCAGCAGTTATGTCGGTGAGCAGTTCTTC
15	few	TRBD2	TRBV5-6	TRBJ2-1	CASSLRTSEPNEQFF	TGTGCCAGCAGCTTGAGAACTAGCGAGCCAAATGAGCAGTTCTTC
15	many	TRBD1	TRBV11-2	TRBJ2-2	CASSSYRGNTGELFF	TGTGCCAGCAGCTCCTACAGGGGGAACACCGGGGAGCTGTTTTTT
18	few	TRBD2	TRBV3-1	TRBJ2-5	CASSQDSLAGFSRETQYF	TGTGCCAGCAGCCAAGATAGCCTAGCGGGGTTCTCGAGGGAGACCCAGTACTTC
16	.	.	TRBV7-2	TRBJ1-6	CASSSSRNPRSSPLHF	TGTGCCAGCAGCTCGTCCCGCAACCCAAGGAGTTCACCCCTCCACTTT
16	many	TRBD1	TRBV2	TRBJ1-5	CASSVQDRADNQPQHF	TGTGCCAGCAGTGTCCAGGACAGGGCTGACAATCAGCCCCAGCATTTT
15	.	.	TRBV19	TRBJ2-3	CASSVDGTSTDTQYF	TGTGCCAGTAGTGTAGACGGAACTAGCACAGATACGCAGTATTTT
15	.	TRBD2	TRBV3-1	TRBJ2-1	CASRVLAEKKSEQFF	TGTGCCAGCAGAGTACTAGCGGAAAAAAAAAGTGAGCAGTTCTTC
14	many	.	TRBV18	TRBJ1-5	CASSPTGTRQPQHF	TGTGCCAGCTCACCAACCGGCACACGCCAGCCCCAGCATTTT
14	many	.	TRBV12-3/TRBV12-4	TRBJ1-2	CASSLGGGFYGYTF	TGTGCCAGCAGTTTGGGTGGCGGATTCTATGGCTACACCTTC
12	many	.	TRBV2	TRBJ2-7	CAARSWSYEQYF	TGTGCCGCCCGTAGTTGGTCCTACGAGCAGTACTTC
16	few	.	TRBV10-2	TRBJ2-5	CASSEIGPISPETQYF	TGCGCCAGCAGTGAGATTGGCCCTATAAGCCCAGAGACCCAGTACTTC
16	.	TRBD2	TRBV5-1	TRBJ2-2	CASSLAPAGGTGELFF	TGCGCCAGCAGCTTGGCCCCAGCGGGGGGTACCGGGGAGCTGTTTTTT
15	many	.	TRBV14	TRBJ1-1	CASSPYRDMNTEAFF	TGTGCCAGCAGCCCATACAGGGACATGAACACTGAAGCTTTCTTT
14	.	.	TRBV5-5	TRBJ1-3	CASSFDGSGNTIYF	TGTGCCAGCAGCTTCGACGGCTCTGGAAACACCATATATTTT
15	many	TRBD1	TRBV28	TRBJ2-5	CASSRSGTGGETQYF	TGTGCCAGCAGTCGATCCGGGACAGGGGGAGAGACCCAGTACTTC
18	many	.	TRBV13	TRBJ1-5	CASSRRGSRGYSNQPQHF	TGTGCCAGCAGCCGTAGGGGGAGCAGGGGATATAGCAATCAGCCCCAGCATTTT
15	many	TRBD1	TRBV3-1	TRBJ2-7	CASSLTGGDQFGQYF	TGTGCCAGCAGCCTGACAGGGGGCGATCAGTTTGGGCAGTACTTC
12	few	.	TRBV28	TRBJ1-1	CASSPPHYWAFF	TGTGCCAGCAGCCCACCCCACTATTGGGCTTTCTTT
14	many	TRBD2	TRBV2	TRBJ2-7	CASSPGTSLYEQYF	TGTGCCAGCAGTCCCGGGACTAGTCTCTACGAGCAGTACTTC
15	.	TRBD2	TRBV7-9	TRBJ2-1	CASSPGGYSYNEQFF	TGTGCCAGCAGCCCCGGGGGGTACTCCTACAATGAGCAGTTCTTC
15	.	.	TRBV5-6	TRBJ2-7	CASSQGRRNLYEQYF	TGTGCCAGCAGCCAGGGCCGGCGAAACCTCTACGAGCAGTACTTC
12	.	.	TRBV20-1	TRBJ2-4	CSASGDLNIQYF	TGCAGTGCTAGTGGGGACTTAAACATTCAGTACTTC
14	many	.	TRBV7-9	TRBJ2-2	CASSLWTLGGELFF	TGTGCCAGCAGCCTGTGGACGCTCGGCGGGGAGCTGTTTTTT
16	many	TRBD1	TRBV29-1	TRBJ1-1	CSVEAPSYRGNTEAFF	TGCAGCGTTGAAGCCCCGTCTTACAGGGGGAACACTGAAGCTTTCTTT
16	many	.	TRBV6-1	TRBJ1-4	CASSTQGKPTNEKLFF	TGTGCCAGCAGCACCCAGGGAAAGCCAACTAATGAAAAACTGTTTTTT
18	many	.	TRBV9	TRBJ2-1	CASSVSSSPLEIYNEQFF	TGTGCCAGCAGCGTATCATCAAGCCCTCTAGAAATCTACAATGAGCAGTTCTTC
16	many	TRBD1	TRBV20-1	TRBJ1-1	CSARDRVGTGGSEAFF	TGCAGTGCTAGAGATAGGGTCGGGACAGGGGGTTCAGAAGCTTTCTTT
14	many	.	TRBV28	TRBJ1-4	CASRPRVSNEKLFF	TGTGCCAGCAGACCCAGGGTGTCTAATGAAAAACTGTTTTTT
16	.	.	TRBV11-1	TRBJ1-1	CASSLGLADLNTEAFF	TGTGCCAGCAGCTTAGGACTGGCCGACTTGAACACTGAAGCTTTCTTT
13	few	.	TRBV4-1	TRBJ2-3	CASSQQGADTQYF	TGCGCCAGCAGCCAACAGGGAGCAGATACGCAGTATTTT
11	many	.	TRBV7-9	TRBJ1-2	CASPVDYGYTF	TGTGCCAGCCCGGTGGACTATGGCTACACCTTC